The TCR beta chain described here comes from a study of cytomegalovirus exposure and HLA in healthy donors. Notes on the study in general: Analysis performed later showed TCR beta chains linked to HLA being more clonally expanded than equally common others. Several V segments, TRBV6-2 and TRBV6-3 among them, could not be told apart and were dropped. A few of the chains that were CMV-associated were confirmed in vitro to be specific for CMV antigens. Some TCR beta chains (roughly 160 of them) were listed as cytomegalovirus-associated.

This CDR3 has 13 residues. Trimming removed 4 bases from V and 6 bases from J; junction bases left unmatched: 3. The germline V gene has CDR1 SGHRS and CDR2 YFSETQ. Primers included in the PCR were 60 Vbeta and 13 Jbeta primers. TCRdb keeps only in-frame clones here, not all; method: immunoSEQ multiplex PCR. The data show 100,000 to 150,000 clones, roughly 68% seen once. Of note for this clone: Its antigen remains unknown.

Sequences were obtained from PBMCs. V gene TRBV5-1 combines with J gene TRBJ2-7; 11 bases match TRBD1. This sequence originates from a woman aged 45-65 years in good health and CMV-seropositive. CDR3 in amino acids: CASSGQGASEQYF. For the CDR3, the DNA is TGCGCCAGCAGCGGACAGGGGGCGTCCGAGCAGTACTTC. Together with reference TRBV5-1 and TRBJ2-7, the CDR3 gives the full variable domain: KAGVTQTPRYLIKTRGQQVTLSCSPISGHRSVSWYQQTPGQGLQFLFEYFSETQRNKGNFPGRFSGRQFSNSRSEMNVSTLELGDSALYLCASSGQGASEQYFGPGTRLTVT.